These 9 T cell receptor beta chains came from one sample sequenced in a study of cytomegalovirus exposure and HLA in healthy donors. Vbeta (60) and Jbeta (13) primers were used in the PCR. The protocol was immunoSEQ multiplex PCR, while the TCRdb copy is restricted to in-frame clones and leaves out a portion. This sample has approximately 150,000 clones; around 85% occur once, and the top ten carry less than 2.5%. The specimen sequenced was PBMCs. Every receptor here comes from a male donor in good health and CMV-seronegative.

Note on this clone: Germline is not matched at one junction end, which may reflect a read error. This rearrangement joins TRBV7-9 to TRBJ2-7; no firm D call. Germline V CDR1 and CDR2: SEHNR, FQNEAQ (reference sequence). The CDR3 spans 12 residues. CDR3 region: CSSSLNSYEQYF. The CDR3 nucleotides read TGTTCCAGCAGCTTAAACAGCTACGAGCAGTACTTC.

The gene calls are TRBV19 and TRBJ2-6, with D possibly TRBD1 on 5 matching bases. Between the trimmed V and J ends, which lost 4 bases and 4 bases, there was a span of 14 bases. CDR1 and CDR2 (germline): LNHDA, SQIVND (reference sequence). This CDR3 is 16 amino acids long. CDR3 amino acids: CASSRGRGAGANVLTF. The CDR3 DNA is TGTGCCAGTAGTAGAGGTAGGGGTGCAGGGGCCAACGTCCTGACTTTC.

This CDR3 is CSLSGGAVNEQFF. CDR3 coding DNA: TGCAGCCTTAGCGGGGGGGCGGTAAATGAGCAGTTCTTC. This chain uses TRBV29-1 with TRBJ2-1, with 11 nucleotides matching TRBD2. Per germline, CDR1 SQVTM and CDR2 ANQGSEA. Unmatched junction bases numbered 7, after V lost 8 bases and J lost 7 bases. This CDR3 contains 13 residues.

This CDR3 reads CASSQATAKSGNTIYF. The DNA of the CDR3 is TGTGCCAGCAGCCAAGCGACAGCGAAATCTGGAAACACCATATATTTT. This chain links TRBV16 with TRBJ1-3, with a possible D match to TRBD1 (5 bases). The CDR3 is 16 residues long. Trimming shortened V by 2 bases and J by 1 base, and 12 bases separated the two germline ends. Germline loops: CDR1 KGHSY, CDR2 FQNENV.

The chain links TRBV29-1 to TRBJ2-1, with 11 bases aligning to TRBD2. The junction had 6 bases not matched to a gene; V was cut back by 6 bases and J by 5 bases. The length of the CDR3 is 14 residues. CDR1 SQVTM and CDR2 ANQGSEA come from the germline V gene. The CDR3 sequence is CSVRTSGGHNEQFF. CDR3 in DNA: TGCAGCGTCCGAACTAGCGGGGGCCACAATGAGCAGTTCTTC.

CDR3 sequence (DNA): TGCGCCAGCAGCCTCGGGACACTTGGATCACCCCTCCACTTT. Translated: CASSLGTLGSPLHF. The chain joins TRBV5-1 to TRBJ1-6, with D perhaps TRBD1 (6 bases). V was clipped by 4 bases and J by 10 bases, with 15 bases between them. The germline CDR1 and CDR2 sequences are SGHRS and YFSETQ. This CDR3 contains 14 residues.

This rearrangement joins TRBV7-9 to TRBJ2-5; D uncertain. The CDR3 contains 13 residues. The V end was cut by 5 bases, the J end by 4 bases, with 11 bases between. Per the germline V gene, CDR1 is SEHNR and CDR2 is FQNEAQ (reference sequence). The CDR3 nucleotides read TGTGCCAGCAGCACAGAGCAAGGAGAGACCCAGTACTTC. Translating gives CASSTEQGETQYF.

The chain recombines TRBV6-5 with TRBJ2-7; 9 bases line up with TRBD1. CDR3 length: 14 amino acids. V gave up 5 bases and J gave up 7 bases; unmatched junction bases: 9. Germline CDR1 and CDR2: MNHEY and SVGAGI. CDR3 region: CASSLGTGMGEQYF. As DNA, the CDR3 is TGTGCCAGCAGTCTAGGGACAGGGATGGGGGAGCAGTACTTC.

The CDR3 region has the DNA TGTGCCTGGAGTGTAGGGGGGGGCGGCCAGCCCCAGCATTTT. It codes for CAWSVGGGGQPQHF. V is TRBV30 and J is TRBJ1-5; D is perhaps TRBD1 (6 bases). The germline V gene encodes CDR1 GTSNPN and CDR2 SVGIG (reference sequence). The CDR3 has 14 amino acids. Trimming took off 0 bases at V and 7 bases at J, with 13 bases between the two ends.